A selection of T cell receptor beta chains follows, all from one sample in a study of blood T cell repertoires in COVID-19. The data were produced by immunoSEQ multiplex PCR, yet TCRdb's version contains in-frame clones alone and is incomplete. The data hold 450,000 or so clones, with 85% to 90% observed a single time. What was sequenced was peripheral blood. Receptors were obtained from a young man with COVID-19, enrolled during active disease. Both conserved end residues are part of each CDR3. The order of the fields is V gene, CDR3 length, J gene, D gene, clone size, CDR3 DNA, CDR3 protein. A D gene is named only where the DNA matches it firmly. Size is stated for part of the rows, as once, few or many counts, or as a class when the clone is expanded.

V gene: TRBV6-5
CDR3 length: 14
J gene: TRBJ1-2
D gene: NA
clone size: NA
CDR3 DNA: TGTGCCAGCAGTACGGGACACGGAACCGATGGCTACACCTTC
CDR3 protein: CASSTGHGTDGYTF

V gene: TRBV24-1
CDR3 length: 13
J gene: TRBJ2-3
D gene: NA
clone size: NA
CDR3 DNA: TGTGCCACCGGCAGGGGCGGGACAGATACGCAGTATTTT
CDR3 protein: CATGRGGTDTQYF

V gene: TRBV19
CDR3 length: 12
J gene: TRBJ1-2
D gene: NA
clone size: NA
CDR3 DNA: TGTGCCAGTAGGTCCGGACTATATGGCTACACCTTC
CDR3 protein: CASRSGLYGYTF

V gene: TRBV11-3
CDR3 length: 13
J gene: TRBJ2-3
D gene: NA
clone size: NA
CDR3 DNA: TGTGCCAGCAGCTTTTTGAGTGTAAATACGCAGTATTTT
CDR3 protein: CASSFLSVNTQYF

V gene: TRBV12-5
CDR3 length: 15
J gene: TRBJ2-7
D gene: TRBD1
clone size: NA
CDR3 DNA: TGTGCTAGTGGTCCCCCCGACAGGGACGCGGCCGAGCAGTACTTC
CDR3 protein: CASGPPDRDAAEQYF

V gene: TRBV29-1
CDR3 length: 13
J gene: TRBJ1-1
D gene: NA
clone size: NA
CDR3 DNA: TGCAGCGTTGGGGGACACGGGGCGACTGAAGCTTTCTTT
CDR3 protein: CSVGGHGATEAFF

V gene: TRBV5-8
CDR3 length: 16
J gene: TRBJ1-4
D gene: TRBD1
clone size: once
CDR3 DNA: TGTGCCAGCAGCGAAACAGGGGTCGCCCTCAATGAAAAACTGTTTTTT
CDR3 protein: CASSETGVALNEKLFF

V gene: TRBV27
CDR3 length: 11
J gene: TRBJ2-3
D gene: NA
clone size: NA
CDR3 DNA: TGTGCCAGTCGGGAGACAGATACGCAGTATTTT
CDR3 protein: CASRETDTQYF

V gene: TRBV6-5
CDR3 length: 13
J gene: TRBJ1-3
D gene: TRBD1
clone size: NA
CDR3 DNA: TGTGCCAGCAGAGAGACAGGGGCCAACACCATATATTTT
CDR3 protein: CASRETGANTIYF

V gene: TRBV24-1
CDR3 length: 14
J gene: TRBJ2-2
D gene: TRBD2
clone size: NA
CDR3 DNA: TGTGCCACCAGGCGAGCGGGAAACACCGGGGAGCTGTTTTTT
CDR3 protein: CATRRAGNTGELFF

V gene: TRBV5-1
CDR3 length: 15
J gene: TRBJ2-1
D gene: NA
clone size: once
CDR3 DNA: TGCGCCAGCAGCTTGGGTTCGAGCTCCTACAATGAGCAGTTCTTC
CDR3 protein: CASSLGSSSYNEQFF

V gene: TRBV7-9
CDR3 length: 13
J gene: TRBJ1-5
D gene: NA
clone size: many
CDR3 DNA: TGTGCCAGCAGCTTTAATGGCAATCAGCCCCAGCATTTT
CDR3 protein: CASSFNGNQPQHF

V gene: TRBV28
CDR3 length: 15
J gene: TRBJ2-1
D gene: TRBD1
clone size: NA
CDR3 DNA: TGTGCCAGCAGTTTCGGGACAGGGTCCTACAATGAGCAGTTCTTC
CDR3 protein: CASSFGTGSYNEQFF

V gene: TRBV7-9
CDR3 length: 14
J gene: TRBJ2-3
D gene: TRBD2
clone size: few
CDR3 DNA: TGTGCCGCCTCACGGGGGGGCTTAAGTGATACGCAGTATTTT
CDR3 protein: CAASRGGLSDTQYF

V gene: TRBV10-1
CDR3 length: 15
J gene: TRBJ2-5
D gene: TRBD1
clone size: NA
CDR3 DNA: TGCGCCAGCAGTGAGTCGGGGACAGGGGGAGAGACCCAGTACTTC
CDR3 protein: CASSESGTGGETQYF

V gene: TRBV2
CDR3 length: 19
J gene: TRBJ1-4
D gene: TRBD1
clone size: NA
CDR3 DNA: TGTGCCAGCAGCCGCGCGACAGGGGGCCGGCCTTCAACTAATGAAAAACTGTTTTTT
CDR3 protein: CASSRATGGRPSTNEKLFF

V gene: TRBV6-5
CDR3 length: 14
J gene: TRBJ2-7
D gene: NA
clone size: NA
CDR3 DNA: TGTGCCAGCAGTTACTCGGCAGTTTCCTACGAGCAGTACTTC
CDR3 protein: CASSYSAVSYEQYF

V gene: TRBV11-2
CDR3 length: 16
J gene: TRBJ2-2
D gene: TRBD2
clone size: NA
CDR3 DNA: TGTGCCAGCAGCCCGGGACTAGCGGGAGGGGCCGGGGAGCTGTTTTTT
CDR3 protein: CASSPGLAGGAGELFF

V gene: TRBV7-9
CDR3 length: 15
J gene: TRBJ2-7
D gene: TRBD2
clone size: NA
CDR3 DNA: TGTGCCAGCAGCTTTGGCGGGAGGGCCCTGGGCGAGCAGTACTTC
CDR3 protein: CASSFGGRALGEQYF

V gene: TRBV18
CDR3 length: 17
J gene: TRBJ2-1
D gene: TRBD1
clone size: NA
CDR3 DNA: TGTGCCAGCTCACCACCGACGGGACAGGGGCACTACAATGAGCAGTTCTTC
CDR3 protein: CASSPPTGQGHYNEQFF

V gene: TRBV28
CDR3 length: 17
J gene: TRBJ2-1
D gene: TRBD2
clone size: NA
CDR3 DNA: TGTGCCAGCAGTCCCGGGACTAGCGGGCGCCCCCTCAATGAGCAGTTCTTC
CDR3 protein: CASSPGTSGRPLNEQFF

V gene: TRBV5-1
CDR3 length: 19
J gene: TRBJ2-6
D gene: TRBD1
clone size: NA
CDR3 DNA: TGCGCCAGCAGCTTGACGACAGGGGGCTCGTTGTCTGGGGCCAACGTCCTGACTTTC
CDR3 protein: CASSLTTGGSLSGANVLTF

V gene: TRBV3-1/TRBV3-2
CDR3 length: 16
J gene: TRBJ2-7
D gene: NA
clone size: NA
CDR3 DNA: TGTGCCAGCAGCCGCGGGACAGCCGATAGCTCCTACGAGCAGTACTTC
CDR3 protein: CASSRGTADSSYEQYF

V gene: TRBV21-1
CDR3 length: 16
J gene: TRBJ2-4
D gene: NA
clone size: NA
CDR3 DNA: TGTGCCAGCAGCAAAGGCAGGCCTCTAGCCAAAAACATTCAGTACTTC
CDR3 protein: CASSKGRPLAKNIQYF

V gene: TRBV7-2
CDR3 length: 14
J gene: TRBJ1-1
D gene: NA
clone size: NA
CDR3 DNA: TGTGCCAGCAGCTTAGGGGGGCTGAACACTGAAGCTTTCTTT
CDR3 protein: CASSLGGLNTEAFF

V gene: TRBV7-2
CDR3 length: 16
J gene: TRBJ1-4
D gene: NA
clone size: NA
CDR3 DNA: TGTGCCAGCAGCTTTGAACAAGGAGTAAGAATTGAAAAACTGTTTTTT
CDR3 protein: CASSFEQGVRIEKLFF

V gene: TRBV18
CDR3 length: 13
J gene: TRBJ2-5
D gene: NA
clone size: NA
CDR3 DNA: TGTGCCAGCTCACCAGTATTGAGCGAGACCCAGTACTTC
CDR3 protein: CASSPVLSETQYF

V gene: TRBV13
CDR3 length: 14
J gene: TRBJ2-5
D gene: NA
clone size: NA
CDR3 DNA: TGTGCCAGCAGCTTAGTGGGAGCTTCAGAGACCCAGTACTTC
CDR3 protein: CASSLVGASETQYF

V gene: TRBV10-1
CDR3 length: 13
J gene: TRBJ1-2
D gene: NA
clone size: NA
CDR3 DNA: TGCGCCAGCAGTGAGTCGCCAGGGGATGGCTACACCTTC
CDR3 protein: CASSESPGDGYTF

V gene: TRBV21-1
CDR3 length: 20
J gene: TRBJ2-3
D gene: NA
clone size: NA
CDR3 DNA: TGTGCCAGCAGCGAACACCAGACTAGCGGGAGGGCCAGGCGCACAGATACGCAGTATTTT
CDR3 protein: CASSEHQTSGRARRTDTQYF

V gene: TRBV28
CDR3 length: 16
J gene: TRBJ2-7
D gene: NA
clone size: NA
CDR3 DNA: TGTGCCAGCAGTTTGATTACTAGCCCTACCTCCTACGAGCAGTACTTC
CDR3 protein: CASSLITSPTSYEQYF

V gene: TRBV7-9
CDR3 length: 14
J gene: TRBJ1-1
D gene: TRBD1
clone size: once
CDR3 DNA: TGTGCCAGCAGCACATTGGACAGGAACATTGAAGCTTTCTTT
CDR3 protein: CASSTLDRNIEAFF

V gene: TRBV9
CDR3 length: 15
J gene: TRBJ2-2
D gene: NA
clone size: NA
CDR3 DNA: TGTGCCAGCAGCGCCGACGGACTTAACACCGGGGAGCTGTTTTTT
CDR3 protein: CASSADGLNTGELFF

V gene: TRBV5-4
CDR3 length: 15
J gene: TRBJ2-3
D gene: NA
clone size: NA
CDR3 DNA: TGTGCCAGCAGCTTATTCGGGAGCGTGTCAGATACGCAGTATTTT
CDR3 protein: CASSLFGSVSDTQYF

V gene: TRBV19
CDR3 length: 16
J gene: TRBJ1-6
D gene: NA
clone size: NA
CDR3 DNA: TGTGCCAGTAGTACCAAATCAGGGGCGAATGACTCACCCCTCCACTTT
CDR3 protein: CASSTKSGANDSPLHF

V gene: TRBV6-5
CDR3 length: 14
J gene: TRBJ2-7
D gene: TRBD2
clone size: NA
CDR3 DNA: TGTGCCAGCAGTCGAGCGGGGGCCTCCTACGAGCAGTACTTC
CDR3 protein: CASSRAGASYEQYF

V gene: TRBV27
CDR3 length: 13
J gene: TRBJ2-7
D gene: TRBD1
clone size: NA
CDR3 DNA: TGTGCCAGCAGCAGAGACAGGGGTTACGAGCAGTACTTC
CDR3 protein: CASSRDRGYEQYF

V gene: TRBV2
CDR3 length: 13
J gene: TRBJ2-7
D gene: NA
clone size: once
CDR3 DNA: TGTGCCAGCAGGGGGTTGGGGCCCTACGAGCAGTACTTC
CDR3 protein: CASRGLGPYEQYF

V gene: TRBV11-2
CDR3 length: 14
J gene: TRBJ2-7
D gene: NA
clone size: NA
CDR3 DNA: TGTGCCAGCAGCGTACCTAAACCCCCCTACGAGCAGTACTTC
CDR3 protein: CASSVPKPPYEQYF

V gene: TRBV5-6
CDR3 length: 13
J gene: TRBJ1-1
D gene: NA
clone size: NA
CDR3 DNA: TGTGCCAGCAGCTTGTTGGCAGGGCTTGAAGCTTTCTTT
CDR3 protein: CASSLLAGLEAFF

V gene: TRBV19
CDR3 length: 18
J gene: TRBJ2-5
D gene: NA
clone size: NA
CDR3 DNA: TGTGCCAGTAGTATAGTCGACATGTACACGTTCTACCAAGAGACCCAGTACTTC
CDR3 protein: CASSIVDMYTFYQETQYF

V gene: TRBV5-1
CDR3 length: 14
J gene: TRBJ2-5
D gene: NA
clone size: NA
CDR3 DNA: TGCGCCAGCAGTTCCCGGTCAGGCTCGGAGACCCAGTACTTC
CDR3 protein: CASSSRSGSETQYF

V gene: TRBV3-1/TRBV3-2
CDR3 length: 18
J gene: TRBJ2-7
D gene: TRBD1
clone size: once
CDR3 DNA: TGTGCCAGCAGCCAAAGATCGTCGGACAGGCTTGATCCCGACGAGCAGTACTTC
CDR3 protein: CASSQRSSDRLDPDEQYF

V gene: TRBV6-5
CDR3 length: 15
J gene: TRBJ2-3
D gene: TRBD2
clone size: NA
CDR3 DNA: TGTGCCAGCAGCCTTACTAGCGGGAGGCCAGATACGCAGTATTTT
CDR3 protein: CASSLTSGRPDTQYF

V gene: TRBV6-5
CDR3 length: 15
J gene: TRBJ1-1
D gene: TRBD1
clone size: NA
CDR3 DNA: TGTGCCAGCAGTTACGGGGACAGGGGGAACACTGAAGCTTTCTTT
CDR3 protein: CASSYGDRGNTEAFF

V gene: TRBV7-6
CDR3 length: 16
J gene: TRBJ2-2
D gene: TRBD2
clone size: NA
CDR3 DNA: TGTGCCAGCAGCTTAGGGCTAGCGGGAGCTTCCGGGGAGCTGTTTTTT
CDR3 protein: CASSLGLAGASGELFF

V gene: TRBV24-1
CDR3 length: 14
J gene: TRBJ1-5
D gene: NA
clone size: NA
CDR3 DNA: TGTGCCACCAGTGAAGGACAGTTCAATCAGCCCCAGCATTTT
CDR3 protein: CATSEGQFNQPQHF